These 5 T cell receptor beta chains share one sample of origin, sequenced in a study of T cells in Graves' hyperthyroidism and ophthalmopathy. TCR beta CDR3 sequences were amplified from RNA transcripts. A set of HTBI primers served as the primers for a first-round RT-PCR of the TCR CDR3. TCRdb fed the multiplex PCR reads into MiXCR, producing one record per CDR3 protein. Of 300,000 to 450,000 distinct CDR3 sequences listed, 15% to 18% are singletons. The sample taken for sequencing was blood. These receptors were obtained from a woman aged 18 to 35 with Graves' hyperthyroidism that later progressed to Graves' ophthalmopathy.

The chain employs TRBV4-1 and TRBJ2-3; TRBD2 matches at 11 bases. Trimming at V came to 3 bases and at J to 5 bases, leaving 16 bases not matched to a gene. Germline-derived CDR1 and CDR2 are MGHRA and YSYEKL. The CDR3 spans 19 residues. DNA of the CDR3: TGCGCCAGCAGCCACCTCAAGAAGACACTAGCGGGAGTGATAGATACGCAGTATTTT. Its translation is CASSHLKKTLAGVIDTQYF.

This chain connects TRBV27 to TRBJ2-7; 8 bases map to TRBD2. V lost 4 bases to trimming and J lost 3 bases; unmatched junction nucleotides: 8. Germline CDR1 reads MNHEY; CDR2 reads SMNVEV (reference sequence). The CDR3 has 15 residues. CDR3 bases: TGTGCCAGCAGTTCTCGCGGGACTAGGGACTACGAGCAGTACTTC. It yields the protein CASSSRGTRDYEQYF.

The table lists this clonotype with many counts. The chain links TRBV10-3 to TRBJ1-1; D uncertain. Trimming took 1 base from V and 1 from J, leaving 4 bases between them. The CDR3 extends over 13 amino acids. The V gene's germline CDR1 is ENHRY and CDR2 SYGVKD. The CDR3 DNA is TGTGCCATCAGTGAGTACCAGAACACTGAAGCTTTCTTT. Translation gives CAISEYQNTEAFF.

The table lists this clonotype with many counts. The chain links TRBV29-1 to TRBJ2-2, with D perhaps TRBD1 (5 bases). Germline lookup yields CDR1 SQVTM and CDR2 ANQGSEA. The CDR3 loop spans 16 amino acids. V lost 2 bases and J lost 3, with 16 bases in between. This CDR3 reads CSVESPDIRDTGELFF. The DNA for the CDR3 is TGCAGCGTTGAATCCCCGGACATCAGAGACACCGGGGAGCTGTTTTTT.

This clonotype was counted ten times or more. This chain joins TRBV27 and TRBJ1-4; D possibly corresponds to TRBD1 (6 bases). The V end was cut by 6 bases, the J end by 6 bases, with 14 bases between. This CDR3 spans 14 amino acids. Germline CDR1 is MNHEY and CDR2 is SMNVEV (reference sequence). In DNA form, the CDR3 reads TGTGCCAGCAGCCCCAGGGGTTTCCATGAAAAACTGTTTTTT. Translation gives CASSPRGFHEKLFF.